This T cell receptor beta chain stems from a study of vaccination and CD4 T cells after COVID-19. To note about this clonotype: Its antigen is undetermined.

In germline, CDR1 is MNHEY, CDR2 SVGEGT. The CDR3 length is 16 residues. V shed 2 bases and J 1 base; nucleotides not matched to a gene: 4. Time point specified: late sampling 161 to 241 days after vaccination in a few convalescent patients. The treatment is: approximately 9-day PBMC culture with coronavirus spike peptide pools or control peptides (ViraFEST assay). Cultured CD4+ T cell DNA was sequenced using the Oncomine TCR Beta short-read assay. TCRdb re-derived calls from the PCR reads in MiXCR, one entry per CDR3 protein. The sample lists about 22,000 distinct CDR3 sequences; 46% were seen once. The source material was CD4+ T cells from blood, cultured in vitro, sampled about 7 months after SARS-CoV-2 vaccination. The clonotype comes from a human donor who had recovered from COVID-19. The chain uses TRBV6-2 or TRBV6-3 and TRBJ2-5, with 10 bases that match TRBD2. In DNA, the CDR3 is TGTGCCAGCAGTTACGCTAGCGGGGGACCCCAAGAGACCCAGTACTTC. It yields the protein CASSYASGGPQETQYF.